This T cell receptor beta chain was captured by sequencing in a study of Ad26.COV2.S vaccination and SARS-CoV-2 variants. About the study: Participant was drawn from the COV1001 Ad26.COV2.S trial arm. Doses of Ad26.COV2.S were injected into muscle once or twice, 56 days apart.

Treatment: roughly 18 received Ad26.COV2.S at low or high dose, single or two shots; a few received placebo; per-sample allocation not given. The investigators took samples on day 63 after the first vaccine or placebo injection. This clone was counted once. Antigen unknown. The data were produced by immunoSEQ multiplex PCR, yet TCRdb's version contains in-frame clones alone and is incomplete. This sample has about 680,000 clones; 70% to 90% occur once, and the top ten carry about 1.5%. The study's findings and limits: Vaccinees displayed broader spike-specific TCR repertoires than placebo recipients. Similar non-spike TCR breadth was observed in recipients of vaccine and of placebo.

This clonotype was obtained from a person aged 18-60 years who received the Ad26.COV2.S COVID-19 vaccine or a placebo. The source material was peripheral blood, sampled in a trial of Ad26.COV2.S vaccine versus placebo.

The CDR3, as DNA: TGTGCCAGTAGCTACCCCGAGGGGTACAATGAGCAGTTCTTC. Its protein product is CASSYPEGYNEQFF. V usage is TRBV19 and J usage is TRBJ2-1; D is possibly TRBD1 or TRBD2 (5 bases each). Trimming pared 6 bases from V and 4 bases from J, leaving 13 bases between. CDR1 is LNHDA, CDR2 SQIVND, per germline (reference sequence). The CDR3 spans 14 residues.